These 10 T cell receptor beta chains came from one sample sequenced in a study of OX40 agonist ivuxolimab in advanced cancers. Profiled with immunoSEQ multiplex PCR; TCRdb holds only in-frame clones, not every one. The sample has 20,000 to 25,000 clones; 80% to 90% are singletons. The input for sequencing was CD4+ or CD8+ T cells sorted from blood, taken in a trial of the OX40 agonist ivuxolimab. These receptors originate from an adult with an advanced solid tumor such as melanoma, head and neck, liver or kidney cancer.

The chain combines TRBV5-1 with TRBJ1-6; 7 bases line up with TRBD1. Trimming took 4 bases from V and 6 from J; bases not matched to a gene: 13. The CDR3 is made up of 17 amino acids. The germline V gene has CDR1 SGHRS and CDR2 YFSETQ. The CDR3 sequence is CASSSSAGDSVNSPLHF. The CDR3 DNA is TGCGCCAGCAGCAGCTCCGCCGGGGACAGCGTTAATTCACCCCTCCACTTT.

This clone was seen only once. V usage is TRBV19 and J usage is TRBJ1-1; TRBD1 matches at 7 bases. Trimming removed 10 bases from V and 8 bases from J; junction bases left unmatched: 19. The CDR3 sequence is 15 residues long. The germline V gene encodes CDR1 LNHDA and CDR2 SQIVND (reference sequence). The CDR3 bases are TGTGCCACCTCGAGACAGGGTCTCTCTTTGGCGGAAGCTTTCTTT. Translation gives CATSRQGLSLAEAFF.

The sample holds one count of this clone. CDR3 loop: CASKIEGDGYTEAFF. DNA for the CDR3: TGTGCCAGCAAAATCGAAGGGGACGGGTACACTGAAGCTTTCTTT. The chain employs TRBV6-1 and TRBJ1-1, with TRBD1 as a possible D gene (5 bases). V dropped 7 bases and J dropped 3 bases, with 18 bases sitting between them. CDR3 size: 15 residues. Germline loops: CDR1 MNHNS, CDR2 SASEGT.

The V call is TRBV4-1, the J call TRBJ2-7, with TRBD2 matching 7 bases. Germline lookup yields CDR1 MGHRA and CDR2 YSYEKL. This CDR3 is 15 amino acids long. J gave up 6 bases and V 0 bases, and 8 bases lay outside the gene matches. Here the CDR3 DNA reads TGCGCCAGCAGCCAAGAGGGACGGGGAGGGGTCGAGCAGTACTTC. Its translation is CASSQEGRGGVEQYF.

This chain connects TRBV5-6 to TRBJ2-3; 8 positions match TRBD2. There are 17 residues in the CDR3. V trimming: 4 bases; J trimming: 0 bases; junction bases outside the gene matches: 10. CDR1 and CDR2 from the germline V gene are SGHDT and YYEEEE. The DNA of the CDR3 is TGTGCCAGCAGCCAGGGACTAGACAGGACTAGCACAGATACGCAGTATTTT. The encoded protein is CASSQGLDRTSTDTQYF.

The chain combines TRBV13 with TRBJ2-1; a possible D gene is TRBD2 (7 bases). Germline V gene data show CDR1 as PRHDT and CDR2 as FYEKMQ (reference sequence). V was trimmed by 1 base and J by 2 bases, leaving 15 bases between them. The CDR3 totals 17 residues. The CDR3 region has the DNA TGTGCCAGCAGCTTAGAGGGTCTGGGGGGGCCCTACAATGAGCAGTTCTTC. Translation: CASSLEGLGGPYNEQFF.

The V gene is TRBV2, the J gene TRBJ2-1; D is unclear. V gave up 6 bases and J gave up 0 bases, with 3 bases separating them. CDR1 and CDR2 (germline): SNHLY, FYNNEI. The CDR3 totals 12 residues. The CDR3, as DNA: TGTGCCAGCAGGGGCTCCTACAATGAGCAGTTCTTC. It codes for CASRGSYNEQFF.

The count of this clone is one. This sequence joins TRBV4-3 and TRBJ1-2; the D is unclear. In germline, CDR1 is LGHNA, CDR2 YSLEER. There are 14 residues in the CDR3. Trimming removed 0 bases at V and 5 bases at J, with 10 bases between. CDR3: CASSQDAVVYGYTF. CDR3 in DNA: TGCGCCAGCAGCCAAGATGCAGTAGTATATGGCTACACCTTC.

This clone showed up just a few times. The CDR3 DNA is TGTGCCAGCAGCTTAGCGGACAGGGAGCACTATGGCTACACCTTC. Residues: CASSLADREHYGYTF. The chain carries TRBV7-9 and TRBJ1-2; 8 bases line up with TRBD1. Unmatched junction bases numbered 3, after V lost 0 bases and J lost 3 bases. The CDR3 length is 15 residues. CDR1 and CDR2 (germline): SEHNR, FQNEAQ (reference sequence).

V gene TRBV4-1 combines with J gene TRBJ1-6; no reliable D call. The CDR3 spans 16 residues. Germline loops: CDR1 MGHRA, CDR2 YSYEKL. V was pared by 0 bases and J by 0 bases, with 6 bases between. CDR3 DNA: TGCGCCAGCAGCCAAGAACCGAGCTCCTATAATTCACCCCTCCACTTT. It is translated as CASSQEPSSYNSPLHF.